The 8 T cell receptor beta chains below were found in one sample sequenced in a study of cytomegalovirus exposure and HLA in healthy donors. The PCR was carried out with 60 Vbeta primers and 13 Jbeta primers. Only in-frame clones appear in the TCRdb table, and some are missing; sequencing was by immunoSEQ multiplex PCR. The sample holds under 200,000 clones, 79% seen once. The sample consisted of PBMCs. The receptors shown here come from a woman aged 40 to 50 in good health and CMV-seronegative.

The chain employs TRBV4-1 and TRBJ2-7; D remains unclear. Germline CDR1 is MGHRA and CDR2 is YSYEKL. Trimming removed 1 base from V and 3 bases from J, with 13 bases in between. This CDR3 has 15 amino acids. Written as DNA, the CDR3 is TGCGCCAGCAGCCAAGTGGTAGCCGCTGTCTACGAGCAGTACTTC. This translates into CASSQVVAAVYEQYF.

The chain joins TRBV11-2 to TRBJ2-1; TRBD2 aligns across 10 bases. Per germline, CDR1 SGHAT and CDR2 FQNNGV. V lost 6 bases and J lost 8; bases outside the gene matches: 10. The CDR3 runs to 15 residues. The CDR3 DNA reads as TGTGCCAGCAGAACCCTAGCGGGGGTCTCTTATGAGCAGTTCTTC. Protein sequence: CASRTLAGVSYEQFF.

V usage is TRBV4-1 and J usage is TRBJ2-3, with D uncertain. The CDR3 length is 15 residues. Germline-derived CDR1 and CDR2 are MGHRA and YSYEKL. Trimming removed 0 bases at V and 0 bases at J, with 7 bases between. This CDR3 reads CASSQESSSTDTQYF. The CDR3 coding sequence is TGCGCCAGCAGCCAAGAGAGTTCTAGCACAGATACGCAGTATTTT.

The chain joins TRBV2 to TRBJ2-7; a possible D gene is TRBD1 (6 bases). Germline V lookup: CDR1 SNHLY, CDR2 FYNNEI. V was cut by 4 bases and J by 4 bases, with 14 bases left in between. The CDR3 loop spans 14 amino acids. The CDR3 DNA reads TGTGCCAGCAGTGTTGGGGGCAGCGCTTACGAGCAGTACTTC. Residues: CASSVGGSAYEQYF.

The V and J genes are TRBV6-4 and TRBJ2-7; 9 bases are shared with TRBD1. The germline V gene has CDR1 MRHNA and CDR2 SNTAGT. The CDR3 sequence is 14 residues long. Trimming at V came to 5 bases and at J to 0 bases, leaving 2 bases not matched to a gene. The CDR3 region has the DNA TGTGCCAGCAGTCGGGGACAGGGCTCCTACGAGCAGTACTTC. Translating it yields CASSRGQGSYEQYF.

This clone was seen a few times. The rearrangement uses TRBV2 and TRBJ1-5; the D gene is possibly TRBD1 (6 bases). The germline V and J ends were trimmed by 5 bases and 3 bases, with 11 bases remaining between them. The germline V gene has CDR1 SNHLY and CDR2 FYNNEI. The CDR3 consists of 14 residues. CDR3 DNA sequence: TGTGCCAGCAGTCTAGGGGGGGTCAATCAGCCCCAGCATTTT. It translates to CASSLGGVNQPQHF. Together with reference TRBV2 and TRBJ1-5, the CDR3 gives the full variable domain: EPEVTQTPSHQVTQMGQEVILRCVPISNHLYFYWYRQILGQKVEFLVSFYNNEISEKSEIFDDQFSVERPDGSNFTLKIRSTKLEDSAMYFCASSLGGVNQPQHFGDGTRLSIL.

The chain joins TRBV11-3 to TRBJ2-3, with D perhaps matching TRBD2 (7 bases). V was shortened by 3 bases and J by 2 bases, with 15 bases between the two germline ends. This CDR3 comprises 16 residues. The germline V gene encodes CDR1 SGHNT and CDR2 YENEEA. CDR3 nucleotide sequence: TGTGCCAGCAGCTTGAGGCTGGCGGGGGCCACAGATACGCAGTATTTT. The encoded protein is CASSLRLAGATDTQYF.

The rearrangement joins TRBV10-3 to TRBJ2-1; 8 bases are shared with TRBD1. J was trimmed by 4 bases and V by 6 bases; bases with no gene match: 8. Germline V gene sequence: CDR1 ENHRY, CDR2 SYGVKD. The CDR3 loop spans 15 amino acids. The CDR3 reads CAIRSGDRTYNEQFF. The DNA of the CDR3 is TGTGCCATCAGGTCGGGGGACAGGACATACAATGAGCAGTTCTTC.